This TCR beta chain was sequenced in a study of CD8+ T cells in alopecia areata. Study details: By percentage of affected scalp area, the severity of treated patients was scored.

The J segment lost 4 bases and the V segment lost 3 bases, leaving 12 bases of the junction unmatched. CDR3 size: 18 residues. CDR1 and CDR2 from the germline V gene are MDHEN and SYDVKM. Treatment given: oral pan-JAK inhibitor, 5-10 mg twice daily. PBMCs provided sorted CD4+ and CD8+ T cells. Study results and limitations: Lesional tissue from the scalp (especially in alopecia totalis/universalis) showed higher clonality than normal scalp. Clonality in the scalp and expanded CD8+ clones ranked among the top 100 were significantly decreased by tofacitinib.

This clone has only a few counts. The antigen is unknown. RNA extraction and reverse transcription yielded cDNA as sequencing template. Generated by immunoSEQ multiplex PCR, the TCRdb table keeps only in-frame clones and is missing some. Altogether about 210,000 clones are present, about three fifths being singletons, with the ten largest covering 1.5% to 2%. This chain connects TRBV28 to TRBJ1-1, with 12 bases lining up with TRBD1. This material consisted of CD4+ T cells sorted from blood, taken at week 4, from a patient treated with tofacitinib. The receptor comes from a human donor with alopecia areata. Here the CDR3 reads CASSFFWDRGLVTTEAFF. CDR3 sequence (DNA): TGTGCCAGCAGTTTCTTTTGGGACAGGGGGCTTGTAACCACTGAAGCTTTCTTT.